This T cell receptor (beta chain) was obtained from a study of a mutant IDH1 vaccine in newly diagnosed glioma. The CDR3 length is 15 residues. Trimming pared 0 bases from V and 3 bases from J, leaving 10 bases between. CDR1 is SGDLS and CDR2 is YYNGEE in the germline V gene. As for time point: baseline, week 1 (first vaccination visit). This sample's treatment: pre-vaccination baseline after standard-of-care therapy. Here immunoSEQ multiplex PCR was the method, and the copy in TCRdb shows in-frame clones only, minus some. The sample contains fewer than 100,000 clones, about 87% of which appear only once.

Sequenced material: PBMCs, taken from a glioma patient treated with radiotherapy, temozolomide or both. The TCR was taken from a woman between 45 and 60 years old with glioma. The rearrangement uses TRBV9 and TRBJ1-5; no clear D. CDR3 sequence reads: CASSVGTTHNQPQHF. CDR3 coding DNA: TGTGCCAGCAGCGTAGGGACTACCCACAATCAGCCCCAGCATTTT.